The 28 T cell receptor beta chains below come from one sample, sequenced in a study of cytotoxic CD8 clonotypes in ibrutinib-treated CLL. Clones were sequenced by immunoSEQ multiplex PCR, and TCRdb holds only the in-frame ones, with some missing. The table has about 70,000 clones, just over 90% seen once; the top ten hold approximately 3%. Sequenced here: PBMCs, sampled after 12 months of ibrutinib treatment. The receptors here all came from a human donor with chronic lymphocytic leukemia.

V and J are TRBV11-3 and TRBJ2-2; perhaps TRBD2 as D (6 bases). The V and J ends lost 5 bases and 7 bases respectively, with 17 bases between them. This CDR3 contains 15 residues. Germline V lookup: CDR1 SGHNT, CDR2 YENEEA. CDR3 in DNA: TGTGCCAGCAGCGCAGAAGGAGGGTCGCACGGGGAGCTGTTTTTT. It translates to CASSAEGGSHGELFF. Using reference TRBV11-3 and TRBJ2-2 for the parts outside the CDR3, the full variable domain is EAGVVQSPRYKIIEKKQPVAFWCNPISGHNTLYWYLQNLGQGPELLIRYENEEAVDDSQLPKDRFSAERLKGVDSTLKIQPAELGDSAVYLCASSAEGGSHGELFFGEGSRLTVL.

The V and J genes are TRBV18 and TRBJ2-5; D not resolved. Germline V gene data show CDR1 as KGHSH and CDR2 as LQKENI. The CDR3 totals 13 residues. Trimming left V 6 bases short and J 5 bases short, with 13 bases between. CDR3: CASSQSFDETQYF. In nucleotides, the CDR3 is TGTGCCAGCTCCCAGTCATTCGACGAGACCCAGTACTTC.

This clone turned up a few times. The rearrangement uses TRBV5-6 and TRBJ2-7; the D gene is possibly TRBD1 (6 bases). Germline CDR1 and CDR2: SGHDT and YYEEEE. CDR3 size: 14 residues. V was trimmed by 2 bases and J by 2 bases, leaving 11 bases between them. This CDR3 reads CASSLGGDTYEQYF. Written as DNA, the CDR3 is TGTGCCAGCAGCTTAGGGGGAGATACCTACGAGCAGTACTTC.

This clone has just one count. J is TRBJ1-2 and V is TRBV5-8, with 9 positions matching TRBD1. Germline CDR1 and CDR2: SGHTS and YDEGEE. This CDR3 region has 15 residues. Trimming removed 4 bases from V and 3 bases from J; junction bases left unmatched: 7. The CDR3 DNA reads as TGTGCCAGCAGCATGCACAGGGGGCCCTACTATGGCTACACCTTC. Its translation: CASSMHRGPYYGYTF.

Remarks on this clone: An end of the junction differs from the germline gene, which may be a read error. The rearrangement links TRBV11-3 to TRBJ2-1; the D gene is possibly TRBD2 (6 bases). Germline V gives CDR1 SGHNT, CDR2 YENEEA. The CDR3 length is 13 residues. Written as DNA, the CDR3 is TGTGCCAGCAGCCCCGGGACTTACAGTGAGCAGTTCTTC. This encodes CASSPGTYSEQFF.

V gene TRBV7-3 combines with J gene TRBJ2-2; maybe TRBD2 (6 bases). The V end was cut by 5 bases, the J end by 1 base, with 14 bases between. The CDR3 covers 16 residues. Germline V gene sequence: CDR1 SGHTA, CDR2 FQGTGA. This chain's CDR3 is CASSPIAAGNTGELFF. The CDR3 bases are TGTGCCAGCAGCCCTATAGCGGCTGGGAACACCGGGGAGCTGTTTTTT.

The chain uses TRBV5-1 and TRBJ2-3; TRBD2 matches 10 bases. This CDR3 spans 18 amino acids. The V gene end was trimmed by 5 bases and the J gene end by 1 base; junction bases not matched to a gene: 13. Germline V CDR1 and CDR2: SGHRS, YFSETQ. This CDR3 reads CASRYRAGGPRGTDTQYF. In DNA form, the CDR3 reads TGCGCCAGCAGGTATCGAGCGGGAGGGCCCCGGGGCACAGATACGCAGTATTTT.

The V call is TRBV4-1, the J call TRBJ1-2; possible D gene TRBD1, 6 bases. This CDR3 is built from 15 residues. V was pared by 4 bases and J by 4 bases, with 16 bases between. Germline CDR1 and CDR2: MGHRA and YSYEKL. The DNA of the CDR3 is TGCGCCAGCAGCCCGCGCGACCCAGGGGCCTATGGCTACACCTTC. It specifies CASSPRDPGAYGYTF.

J is TRBJ2-3 and V is TRBV9, with 11 bases fitting TRBD2. Germline loops: CDR1 SGDLS, CDR2 YYNGEE. The CDR3 consists of 14 residues. With 4 bases clipped from V and 3 bases from J, the junction kept 1 base outside the gene matches. CDR3 DNA: TGTGCCAGCAGCCTAGCGGGGGGAACAGATACGCAGTATTTT. This translates into CASSLAGGTDTQYF.

This chain's CDR3 is CASRPGQGAYEQYF. Here the CDR3 DNA reads TGTGCCAGCAGACCCGGACAGGGAGCCTACGAGCAGTACTTC. The chain employs TRBV28 and TRBJ2-7, with 8 bases fitting TRBD1. The germline V gene has CDR1 MDHEN and CDR2 SYDVKM. The CDR3 covers 14 residues. V trimming: 6 bases; J trimming: 2 bases; junction bases outside the gene matches: 6.

A few counts support this clone. The rearrangement links TRBV9 to TRBJ1-1, with a tentative D call TRBD1 (5 bases). The CDR3 sequence is 15 residues long. V was trimmed by 3 bases and J by 1 base, leaving 13 bases between them. CDR1 is SGDLS and CDR2 is YYNGEE in the germline V gene. CDR3 loop: CASSGSGTANTEAFF. In DNA form, the CDR3 reads TGTGCCAGCAGCGGCTCCGGGACGGCGAACACTGAAGCTTTCTTT. The complete variable domain, with remaining parts taken from reference TRBV9 and TRBJ1-1, reads DSGVTQTPKHLITATGQRVTLRCSPRSGDLSVYWYQQSLDQGLQFLIQYYNGEERAKGNILERFSAQQFPDLHSELNLSSLELGDSALYFCASSGSGTANTEAFFGQGTRLTVV.

The CDR3 DNA is TGTGCCAGCAGTTTTGGGGGGATCGCGTCCGACCGGAATCAGCCCCAGCATTTT. Amino acids: CASSFGGIASDRNQPQHF. The chain carries TRBV28 and TRBJ1-5; D might be TRBD1 (5 bases). Germline CDR1 and CDR2: MDHEN and SYDVKM. Trimming took 3 bases from V and 4 from J, leaving 22 bases between them. The CDR3 has 18 residues.

This chain connects TRBV19 to TRBJ2-1; the D is unclear. Germline loops: CDR1 LNHDA, CDR2 SQIVND (reference sequence). V was clipped by 8 bases and J by 8 bases, with 16 bases between them. The CDR3 extends over 13 amino acids. CDR3 in amino acids: CASARVWNDEQFF. Here the CDR3 DNA reads TGTGCCAGTGCCCGGGTTTGGAACGATGAGCAGTTCTTC.

By share, this clone ranks as medium-sized. The chain employs TRBV4-1 and TRBJ1-1; a possible D gene is TRBD1 (6 bases). The CDR3 runs to 15 residues. V lost 4 bases to trimming and J lost 6 bases, with 18 bases between them. Germline CDR1 and CDR2: MGHRA and YSYEKL. CDR3 nucleotide sequence: TGCGCCAGCAGCCTCCAAGGGGGGGGTCTTTCTGAAGCTTTCTTT. Its translation is CASSLQGGGLSEAFF.

This chain links TRBV11-2 with TRBJ1-3, with a tentative D call TRBD1 (6 bases). The CDR3 has 16 residues. Germline CDR1 is SGHAT and CDR2 is FQNNGV. Trimming left V 5 bases short and J 1 base short, with 15 bases between. CDR3 region: CASSRQTGSSGNTIYF. As DNA, the CDR3 is TGTGCCAGCAGCAGACAAACAGGGTCTTCTGGAAACACCATATATTTT. Variable domain in full (rest from reference TRBV11-2 and TRBJ1-3): EAGVAQSPRYKIIEKRQSVAFWCNPISGHATLYWYQQILGQGPKLLIQFQNNGVVDDSQLPKDRFSAERLKGVDSTLKIQPAKLEDSAVYLCASSRQTGSSGNTIYFGEGSWLTVV.

The chain uses TRBV19 and TRBJ2-2, with D tentatively TRBD2 (5 bases). V lost 7 bases to trimming and J lost 1 base, with 7 bases between them. Per germline, CDR1 LNHDA and CDR2 SQIVND (reference sequence). CDR3 length: 13 amino acids. This chain's CDR3 is CASMAGNTGELFF. CDR3 nucleotide sequence: TGTGCCAGTATGGCGGGGAACACCGGGGAGCTGTTTTTT.

V and J are TRBV6-5 and TRBJ1-2; 9 bases map to TRBD1. CDR1 and CDR2 from the germline V gene are MNHEY and SVGAGI. J lost 5 bases, V lost 6 bases, and 10 bases had no gene match. CDR3 length: 15 amino acids. CDR3 loop: CASSDRQTGGYGYTF. The DNA of the CDR3 is TGTGCCAGCAGCGACCGACAGACAGGGGGTTATGGCTACACCTTC.

V is TRBV4-1 and J is TRBJ2-1; 10 bases fit TRBD2. Germline CDR1 and CDR2: MGHRA and YSYEKL. The junction had 11 bases not matched to a gene; V was cut back by 10 bases and J by 5 bases. This CDR3 region has 15 residues. CDR3 in DNA: TGCGCCATCTTGGCCATAGCGGGAGGCGACAATGAGCAGTTCTTC. Protein product: CAILAIAGGDNEQFF.

The chain recombines TRBV2 with TRBJ2-3, with TRBD2 identical over 7 bases. V lost 6 bases, J lost 2 bases, and 2 bases stayed unmatched. CDR3 length equals 13 residues. Looked up from germline, CDR1 is SNHLY and CDR2 is FYNNEI. The CDR3 DNA sequence: TGTGCCAGCAGAGGACTAGTCACAGATACGCAGTATTTT. Protein sequence: CASRGLVTDTQYF.

Only one count was recorded for this clone. The rearrangement uses TRBV5-8 and TRBJ2-5; 7 bases fit TRBD1. CDR1 is SGHTS and CDR2 is YDEGEE in the germline V gene. The CDR3 has 15 amino acids. Trimming at V came to 3 bases and at J to 2 bases, leaving 7 bases not matched to a gene. The chain's CDR3 is CASSSLLQGQETQYF. The CDR3 bases are TGTGCCAGCAGCTCTCTACTACAGGGGCAAGAGACCCAGTACTTC.

This clone was seen a single time. The chain combines TRBV28 with TRBJ1-2; D is unclear. The V gene's germline CDR1 is MDHEN and CDR2 SYDVKM. V dropped 6 bases and J dropped 4 bases, with 21 bases sitting between them. This CDR3 spans 16 amino acids. The CDR3: CASRSVWRMLGYGYTF. In DNA, the CDR3 is TGTGCCAGCAGATCAGTCTGGAGGATGTTGGGCTATGGCTACACCTTC.

The V gene is TRBV7-9, the J gene TRBJ2-5; 10 bases match TRBD2. The trim removed 7 bases at V and 0 bases at J, leaving 5 bases unmatched. Germline CDR1 reads SEHNR; CDR2 reads FQNEAQ (reference sequence). This CDR3 has 15 residues. For the CDR3, the DNA is TGTGCCAGCACCTCAGCGGGAGGGTACCAAGAGACCCAGTACTTC. Its translation is CASTSAGGYQETQYF.

The V and J genes are TRBV7-3 and TRBJ2-1; D gene unclear. Germline values: CDR1 SGHTA, CDR2 FQGTGA. The ends were cut back, 3 bases at V and 4 bases at J, with 13 bases in the middle. The CDR3 spans 15 residues. CDR3 in amino acids: CASSFEARRYNEQFF. The CDR3 DNA reads TGTGCCAGCAGCTTCGAGGCCCGAAGGTACAATGAGCAGTTCTTC.

The genes are TRBV29-1 and TRBJ2-3, with 10 nucleotides matching TRBD2. Trimming took 1 base from V and 6 from J; bases not matched to a gene: 10. Looked up from germline, CDR1 is SQVTM and CDR2 is ANQGSEA. The CDR3 extends over 16 amino acids. The CDR3 loop is CSVEANHLAGVDTQYF. The CDR3 nucleotides are TGCAGCGTTGAAGCAAACCACCTAGCGGGAGTGGATACGCAGTATTTT.

The chain employs TRBV27 and TRBJ2-7; D possibly uses TRBD1 or TRBD2 (5 bases each). Germline-derived CDR1 and CDR2 are MNHEY and SMNVEV (reference sequence). The CDR3 runs 13 residues. V lost 7 bases, J lost 1 base, and 11 bases lay in between. CDR3 nucleotide sequence: TGTGCCAGCAAGTACGGGGCGTCCTACGAGCAGTACTTC. Translated: CASKYGASYEQYF.

The sample holds a few counts of this clone. The chain joins TRBV29-1 to TRBJ2-3, with a weak D call TRBD2 (5 bases). This CDR3 comprises 14 residues. Trimming cost V 7 bases and J 3 bases, with 17 bases left between them. Germline V CDR1 and CDR2: SQVTM, ANQGSEA. The CDR3 nucleotides are TGCAGCGCCGCCGGGAATGTCGGGACAGATACGCAGTATTTT. Translating it yields CSAAGNVGTDTQYF.

The chain links TRBV28 to TRBJ1-5; the D is unclear. This CDR3 has 15 residues. Germline assignment: CDR1 MDHEN and CDR2 SYDVKM. With 5 bases removed from V and 4 bases from J, the gap between germline ends came to 15 bases. In DNA, the CDR3 is TGTGCCAGCAGTATCCCCCCTGTGGGGAATCAGCCCCAGCATTTT. Amino acid sequence: CASSIPPVGNQPQHF.

The chain couples TRBV7-9 to TRBJ2-1; possibly TRBD1 for D (5 bases). Germline V gene data show CDR1 as SEHNR and CDR2 as FQNEAQ (reference sequence). The CDR3 is 17 residues long. The ends were cut back, 4 bases at V and 2 bases at J, with 18 bases in the middle. CDR3 sequence reads: CASSSQGTGYAYNEQFF. In DNA form, the CDR3 reads TGTGCCAGCAGCTCCCAGGGTACCGGATACGCCTACAATGAGCAGTTCTTC.